Each of the 30 T cell receptor beta chains below was sequenced from the same sample in a study of cytomegalovirus exposure and HLA in healthy donors. Amplification used 60 Vbeta primers and 13 Jbeta primers. TCRdb's copy holds only in-frame clones and misses some; the assay was immunoSEQ multiplex PCR. The repertoire has roughly 150,000 clones, approximately 80% of them found once; the top ten carry about 1.5%. Sequencing was done on a sample of PBMCs. The source is a male donor in good health and CMV-seronegative.

The chain links TRBV7-9 to TRBJ2-1, with D possibly being TRBD2 (6 bases). The germline V gene encodes CDR1 SEHNR and CDR2 FQNEAQ (reference sequence). The CDR3 runs to 16 residues. Trimming removed 4 bases at V and 0 bases at J, with 13 bases between. The CDR3 nucleotides read TGTGCCAGCAGCTCGGGAGCGGATAGCTCCTACAATGAGCAGTTCTTC. The encoded protein is CASSSGADSSYNEQFF.

For this clone: The identical CDR3 is also encoded by other nucleotide sequences in the sample. This rearrangement joins TRBV5-4 to TRBJ2-7; 7 bases align to TRBD1. CDR1 is SGHNT and CDR2 is YYREEE in the germline V gene (reference sequence). The CDR3 length is 14 residues. V lost 0 bases, J lost 2 bases, and 2 bases stayed unmatched. The CDR3 sequence: CASSLGQGAYEQYF. CDR3 in DNA: TGTGCCAGCAGCTTGGGGCAGGGGGCCTACGAGCAGTACTTC.

This rearrangement joins TRBV7-8 to TRBJ2-1; tentative D call: TRBD2 (6 bases). Trimming cost V 6 bases and J 7 bases, with 10 bases left between them. Per germline, CDR1 SGHVS and CDR2 FQNEAQ. The CDR3 totals 12 residues. This chain's CDR3 is CASRRDSNEQFF. The CDR3 DNA is TGTGCCAGCAGGCGGGACTCAAATGAGCAGTTCTTC.

The chain recombines TRBV2 with TRBJ2-7; unclear D gene. The CDR3 contains 13 residues. Germline CDR1 is SNHLY and CDR2 is FYNNEI. The germline V and J ends were trimmed by 0 bases and 8 bases, with 11 bases remaining between them. In DNA form, the CDR3 reads TGTGCCAGCAGTGAAGCGCTTCGGGTCAAGCAGTACTTC. As protein: CASSEALRVKQYF.

This clone has only a few counts. This same CDR3 is encoded by further DNA sequences in the sample. This chain joins TRBV7-8 and TRBJ1-2; 8 nucleotides line up with TRBD1. Germline V gene data show CDR1 as SGHVS and CDR2 as FQNEAQ. Trimming removed 0 bases from V and 4 bases from J; junction bases left unmatched: 1. The CDR3 has 14 amino acids. The DNA for the CDR3 is TGTGCCAGCAGCTTAGCACAGGGGGGCTATGGCTACACCTTC. Its translation is CASSLAQGGYGYTF.

The J gene is TRBJ1-1, the V gene TRBV6-5; TRBD1 agrees at 8 bases. Germline V CDR1 and CDR2: MNHEY, SVGAGI. CDR3 length: 16 residues. V gave up 4 bases and J gave up 1 base; unmatched junction bases: 8. The CDR3 DNA reads TGTGCCAGCAGTTTTGGACAGGGCCGAAAGAACACTGAAGCTTTCTTT. This encodes CASSFGQGRKNTEAFF.

V is TRBV4-3 and J is TRBJ2-5; D possibly corresponds to TRBD2 (5 bases). The germline V gene encodes CDR1 LGHNA and CDR2 YSLEER. V lost 0 bases, J lost 3 bases, and 8 bases lay in between. The CDR3 is made up of 14 amino acids. CDR3 DNA sequence: TGCGCCAGCAGCCAAGATCCCGGGAAAGAGACCCAGTACTTC. Translation gives CASSQDPGKETQYF.

This chain uses TRBV7-9 with TRBJ1-5, with 8 bases that match TRBD1. This CDR3 is 15 amino acids long. J was trimmed by 4 bases and V by 5 bases; bases with no gene match: 7. CDR1 SEHNR and CDR2 FQNEAQ come from the germline V gene (reference sequence). CDR3 coding DNA: TGTGCCAGCAGCCCCGGGACAGGCCGTAATCAGCCCCAGCATTTT. It is translated as CASSPGTGRNQPQHF.

This clone came up once. The chain joins TRBV27 to TRBJ2-7; a weak D match, TRBD1 (6 bases). The CDR3 extends over 13 amino acids. CDR1 is MNHEY and CDR2 is SMNVEV in the germline V gene (reference sequence). The V gene lost 6 bases and the J gene lost 1 base, with 10 bases spanning the gap. CDR3 DNA sequence: TGTGCCAGCAGCACAGGGAAATCCTACGAGCAGTACTTC. This encodes CASSTGKSYEQYF.

The chain links TRBV29-1 to TRBJ1-5; D is undetermined. Deletions cut 2 bases from V and 3 bases from J, with 8 bases between. Per the germline V gene, CDR1 is SQVTM and CDR2 is ANQGSEA. The CDR3 runs 13 residues. The CDR3 DNA reads as TGCAGCGTTGAACCGGGGTACAATCAGCCCCAGCATTTT. Residues: CSVEPGYNQPQHF.

This chain joins TRBV5-4 and TRBJ2-1, with 9 bases fitting TRBD2. This CDR3 is 15 amino acids long. V trimming: 0 bases; J trimming: 7 bases; junction bases outside the gene matches: 5. Germline V gene lookup returns CDR1 SGHNT and CDR2 YYREEE (reference sequence). The CDR3: CASSLDPSGANEQFF. The CDR3, as DNA: TGTGCCAGCAGCTTGGATCCTAGCGGGGCGAATGAGCAGTTCTTC.

Worth noting for this clone: Compared with germline, one end of the junction differs, possibly owing to a read error. This chain joins TRBV7-9 and TRBJ2-7; D is perhaps TRBD2 (5 bases). This CDR3 comprises 12 residues. The germline CDR1 and CDR2 sequences are SEHNR and FQNEAQ (reference sequence). The CDR3 here is CSSGELSYEQYF. The CDR3 DNA is TGTTCCAGCGGAGAGCTCTCCTACGAGCAGTACTTC.

This chain joins TRBV30 and TRBJ2-7, with a possible D match to TRBD1 (5 bases). Trimming removed 3 bases at V and 4 bases at J, with 10 bases between. The CDR3 runs to 12 residues. Germline V gives CDR1 GTSNPN, CDR2 SVGIG (reference sequence). As DNA, the CDR3 is TGTGCCTGGAGATTTCAGGGTTACGAGCAGTACTTC. Translating it yields CAWRFQGYEQYF.

The chain is built from TRBV9 and TRBJ2-6, with no clear D. The CDR3 loop spans 16 amino acids. With 0 bases removed from V and 2 bases from J, the gap between germline ends came to 9 bases. Germline V gene sequence: CDR1 SGDLS, CDR2 YYNGEE. CDR3 sequence (DNA): TGTGCCAGCAGCGTAGTAATGAGGCCTGGGGCCAACGTCCTGACTTTC. Residues: CASSVVMRPGANVLTF.

There are a few counts of this clone. The chain carries TRBV5-8 and TRBJ2-7; weak D call: TRBD2 (5 bases). The CDR3 is 11 amino acids. The V and J ends lost 5 bases and 9 bases respectively, with 12 bases between them. In germline, CDR1 is SGHTS, CDR2 YDEGEE. The CDR3 DNA reads as TGTGCCAGCAGATTCGGACTTGGGCAGTACTTC. Protein sequence: CASRFGLGQYF.

The J gene is TRBJ1-4, the V gene TRBV7-9; no clear D gene. Trimming shortened V by 5 bases and J by 4 bases, and 14 bases separated the two germline ends. CDR1 and CDR2 from the germline V gene are SEHNR and FQNEAQ (reference sequence). The CDR3 is 15 amino acids. CDR3 protein: CASSTDVGVNEKLFF. CDR3 coding DNA: TGTGCCAGCAGCACCGACGTCGGGGTTAATGAAAAACTGTTTTTT.

CDR3 amino acids: CSALTGSGNTIYF. CDR3 bases: TGCAGCGCCCTTACAGGCTCTGGAAACACCATATATTTT. The chain employs TRBV29-1 and TRBJ1-3; possible D gene TRBD1, 5 bases. Per germline, CDR1 SQVTM and CDR2 ANQGSEA. The CDR3 covers 13 residues. The V end was cut by 7 bases, the J end by 0 bases, with 10 bases between.

This clone was seen a few times. The CDR3 spells CASAPGQATYEQYF. The CDR3 nucleotides read TGTGCTAGTGCCCCGGGACAGGCCACCTACGAGCAGTACTTC. This rearrangement joins TRBV12-5 to TRBJ2-7, with 8 bases that match TRBD1. V lost 7 bases and J lost 2; bases outside the gene matches: 7. This CDR3 comprises 14 residues. Germline V gives CDR1 LGHNT, CDR2 FRNRAP.

The chain uses TRBV7-2 and TRBJ1-3; D not certain. The V end was cut by 1 base, the J end by 2 bases, with 6 bases between. Germline V gene data show CDR1 as SGHTA and CDR2 as FQGNSA. The CDR3 sequence is 14 residues long. The CDR3 nucleotides read TGTGCCAGCAGCTTAGTGGCAGCTGGAAACACCATATATTTT. Its translation is CASSLVAAGNTIYF.

The V and J genes are TRBV2 and TRBJ1-2; weak D call: TRBD1 (5 bases). The CDR3 loop spans 13 amino acids. Germline CDR1 SNHLY, CDR2 FYNNEI. The V and J ends lost 1 base and 8 bases respectively, with 11 bases between them. CDR3 DNA: TGTGCCAGCAGTGAAGGACAGCAAGTCGGCTACACCTTC. Protein product: CASSEGQQVGYTF.

This clone has a single count. The chain has TRBV18 and TRBJ1-2; 7 positions agree with TRBD1. The V segment lost 3 bases and the J segment 4 bases; nucleotides outside the gene matches: 11. This CDR3 has 16 amino acids. Germline-derived CDR1 and CDR2 are KGHSH and LQKENI. DNA for the CDR3: TGTGCCAGCTCACCCGCCCCCGGGACAGTCCTCTATGGCTACACCTTC. Translation gives CASSPAPGTVLYGYTF.

V gene TRBV30 combines with J gene TRBJ1-6; 10 nucleotides match TRBD1. The CDR3 extends over 14 amino acids. Trimming took 4 bases from V and 9 from J; bases not matched to a gene: 6. The germline V gene has CDR1 GTSNPN and CDR2 SVGIG (reference sequence). The CDR3 region has the DNA TGTGCCTGGAAATCCGGGACAGGGGCTTCACCCCTCCACTTT. It codes for CAWKSGTGASPLHF.

V and J are TRBV4-2 and TRBJ2-2; 7 bases map to TRBD2. The CDR3 is made up of 20 amino acids. Germline V gene lookup returns CDR1 LGHNA and CDR2 YNFKEQ. V lost 1 base and J lost 0; bases outside the gene matches: 14. This CDR3 reads CASSQGRDYPGTTNTGELFF. The CDR3, as DNA: TGTGCCAGCAGCCAAGGTAGAGATTATCCCGGGACTACGAACACCGGGGAGCTGTTTTTT.

The V and J genes are TRBV4-1 and TRBJ2-3; 12 positions match TRBD2. Germline CDR1 is MGHRA and CDR2 is YSYEKL. Trimming took 0 bases from V and 4 from J; bases not matched to a gene: 5. The CDR3 runs 17 residues. The CDR3 spells CASSQDGLAGGPDTQYF. In nucleotides, the CDR3 is TGCGCCAGCAGCCAAGATGGGCTAGCGGGGGGGCCAGATACGCAGTATTTT.

The chain links TRBV6-1 to TRBJ2-7; a possible D gene is TRBD1 (7 bases). From germline, CDR1 is MNHNS and CDR2 SASEGT. V lost 5 bases and J 2 bases, leaving 16 bases between the germline ends. The CDR3 totals 15 residues. The CDR3 spells CASSLRQGGTYEQYF. The DNA for the CDR3 is TGTGCCAGCAGTCTAAGACAGGGAGGCACCTACGAGCAGTACTTC.

The chain is built from TRBV5-1 and TRBJ1-2; 7 bases match TRBD1. Germline assignment: CDR1 SGHRS and CDR2 YFSETQ. CDR3 length equals 15 residues. The V and J ends lost 2 bases and 2 bases, in that order; junction bases with no gene match: 6. This CDR3 reads CASSFSIQGNYGYTF. The CDR3 DNA reads as TGCGCCAGCAGCTTCTCAATACAGGGGAACTATGGCTACACCTTC.

The V call is TRBV29-1, the J call TRBJ2-1; 8 positions match TRBD2. CDR1 is SQVTM and CDR2 is ANQGSEA in the germline V gene. This CDR3 is built from 17 residues. V lost 2 bases, J lost 3 bases, and 12 bases stayed unmatched. The CDR3 loop reads CSVEFSERERNYNEQFF. As DNA, the CDR3 is TGCAGCGTTGAATTCTCTGAGCGGGAGCGGAACTACAATGAGCAGTTCTTC.

There are a few counts of this clone. The chain joins TRBV5-8 to TRBJ1-2; D is perhaps TRBD1 (5 bases). CDR1 is SGHTS, CDR2 YDEGEE, per germline. Trimming shortened V by 0 bases and J by 4 bases, and 16 bases separated the two germline ends. CDR3 length: 16 residues. The CDR3 reads CASSLESGRAAYGYTF. CDR3 bases: TGTGCCAGCAGCTTGGAGTCGGGCAGGGCTGCCTATGGCTACACCTTC.

The rearrangement joins TRBV5-4 to TRBJ2-5; 8 bases match TRBD1. Germline CDR1 is SGHNT and CDR2 is YYREEE (reference sequence). Germline trimming cut 6 bases from V and 5 bases from J; bases unmatched to any gene: 3. This CDR3 spans 12 amino acids. The CDR3: CASTDRAETQYF. CDR3 nucleotides: TGTGCCAGCACGGACAGGGCCGAGACCCAGTACTTC. Drawing the rest from reference TRBV5-4 and TRBJ2-5, the complete variable domain is ETGVTQSPTHLIKTRGQQVTLRCSSQSGHNTVSWYQQALGQGPQFIFQYYREEENGRGNFPPRFSGLQFPNYSSELNVNALELDDSALYLCASTDRAETQYFGPGTRLLVL.

The chain joins TRBV5-1 to TRBJ1-4; 7 positions match TRBD1. The V gene end was trimmed by 1 base and the J gene end by 8 bases; junction bases not matched to a gene: 2. This CDR3 spans 13 amino acids. CDR1 and CDR2 (germline): SGHRS, YFSETQ. The CDR3 DNA is TGCGCCAGCAGCTTGACAGGGGAGGAAAAACTGTTTTTT. Amino acids: CASSLTGEEKLFF.